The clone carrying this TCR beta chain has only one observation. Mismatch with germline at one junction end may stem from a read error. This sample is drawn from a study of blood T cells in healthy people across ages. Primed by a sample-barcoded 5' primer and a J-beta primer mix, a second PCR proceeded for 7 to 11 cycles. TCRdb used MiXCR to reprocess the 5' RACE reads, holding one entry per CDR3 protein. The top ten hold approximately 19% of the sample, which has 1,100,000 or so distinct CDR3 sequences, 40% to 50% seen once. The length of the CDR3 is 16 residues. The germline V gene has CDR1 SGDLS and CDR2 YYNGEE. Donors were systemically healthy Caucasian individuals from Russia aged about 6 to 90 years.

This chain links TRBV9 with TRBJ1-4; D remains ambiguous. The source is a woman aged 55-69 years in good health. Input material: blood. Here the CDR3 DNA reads TGTGCCAGCAGCGCCGGTCCCGCCGGGCCGAATGAAAAACCGTTTTTT. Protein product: CASSAGPAGPNEKPFF.